These 29 T cell receptor beta chains share one sample of origin, sequenced in a study of T-cell reconstitution after alpha-beta-depleted transplantation in children. During its preparation, the TCRbeta library received unique molecular identifiers. MiXCR was run by TCRdb on the PCR reads, yielding one entry per CDR3 protein. The table lists some 29,000 distinct CDR3 sequences, roughly 6% of them singletons. The sequences come from PBMCs, mostly from graft donor cells, collected 180 days after TCRalphabeta/CD19-depleted stem cell transplant. The receptors here all came from a male patient under 18 who had a stem cell transplant for acute myeloid leukemia, so the T cells may come from the graft donor.

This clonotype was seen at least ten times. The V gene is TRBV15, the J gene TRBJ2-7, with TRBD1 identical over 9 bases. Germline V gene data show CDR1 as LNHNV and CDR2 as YYDKDF (reference sequence). This CDR3 spans 16 amino acids. V lost 1 base and J lost 1; bases outside the gene matches: 5. CDR3 amino acids: CATSRGRDRGSYEQYF. DNA of the CDR3: TGTGCCACCAGCAGAGGGCGCGACAGGGGGTCCTACGAGCAGTACTTC. The full variable domain, rest sourced from reference TRBV15 and TRBJ2-7, is DAMVIQNPRYQVTQFGKPVTLSCSQTLNHNVMYWYQQKSSQAPKLLFHYYDKDFNNEADTPDNFQSRRPNTSFCFLDIRSPGLGDTAMYLCATSRGRDRGSYEQYFGPGTRLTVT.

Many counts were recorded for this clonotype. The V and J genes are TRBV20-1 and TRBJ1-5; TRBD1 is a possible D gene (5 bases). Germline loops: CDR1 DFQATT, CDR2 SNEGSKA (reference sequence). Trimming removed 0 bases at V and 2 bases at J, with 8 bases between. There are 14 residues in the CDR3. The CDR3 DNA is TGCAGTGCTAGAGATAGCAGGGGCAATCAGCCCCAGCATTTT. It encodes CSARDSRGNQPQHF.

This chain connects TRBV6-1 to TRBJ2-2; TRBD2 aligns across 7 bases. Germline V lookup: CDR1 MNHNS, CDR2 SASEGT. V lost 7 bases to trimming and J lost 6 bases; unmatched junction nucleotides: 8. This CDR3 contains 14 residues. The CDR3 bases are TGTGCCAGCACCTTGACTAGCTCCCCCGGGGAGCTGTTTTTT. Its translation is CASTLTSSPGELFF.

This clonotype was detected many times. The chain couples TRBV10-3 to TRBJ1-1; 8 bases agree with TRBD1. The germline V gene has CDR1 ENHRY and CDR2 SYGVKD. CDR3 length: 15 residues. Losses at the gene ends were 2 bases for V and 8 bases for J; bases not matched to a gene: 10. CDR3 amino acids: CAISEQGARSLEAFF. The CDR3 bases are TGTGCCATCAGTGAGCAGGGGGCGCGGTCCCTGGAAGCTTTCTTT.

Ten or more counts support this clonotype. J is TRBJ1-1 and V is TRBV3-1, with D perhaps matching TRBD1 (6 bases). The CDR3 spans 14 residues. Germline lookup yields CDR1 LGHDT and CDR2 YNNKEL (reference sequence). Trimming pared 4 bases from V and 7 bases from J, leaving 16 bases between. In nucleotides, the CDR3 is TGTGCCAGCAGCCCTTCATCAGGGGAGGTTGAAGCTTTCTTT. This codes for CASSPSSGEVEAFF.

There are many counts of this clonotype. The rearrangement joins TRBV20-1 to TRBJ2-3, with 10 bases matching TRBD2. Germline CDR1 reads DFQATT; CDR2 reads SNEGSKA (reference sequence). V shed 3 bases and J 7 bases; nucleotides not matched to a gene: 7. This CDR3 is 14 amino acids long. In DNA form, the CDR3 reads TGCAGTGCTAGTGTCCTAGCGGGAGTATATACGCAGTATTTT. Translated: CSASVLAGVYTQYF.

This clonotype was counted ten times or more. The chain links TRBV6-2 or TRBV6-3 to TRBJ2-3; D may be TRBD2 (6 bases). This CDR3 has 14 amino acids. Trimming shortened V by 6 bases and J by 5 bases, and 15 bases separated the two germline ends. Looked up from germline, CDR1 is MNHEY and CDR2 is SVGEGT. The CDR3 loop is CASRKGLQRDTQYF. CDR3 nucleotides: TGTGCCAGCAGAAAGGGACTCCAAAGAGATACGCAGTATTTT.

This clonotype was recorded at least ten times. The CDR3 here is CASSFRLDRGADTQYF. CDR3 coding DNA: TGTGCCAGCAGCTTTAGATTGGACAGGGGAGCAGATACGCAGTATTTT. The V and J genes are TRBV11-2 and TRBJ2-3; 9 bases are a match to TRBD1. After removal of 3 bases from V and 4 bases from J, the junction contained 8 bases not matched to a gene. The germline V gene has CDR1 SGHAT and CDR2 FQNNGV. The CDR3 covers 16 residues.

This clonotype was observed many times. This chain uses TRBV7-3 with TRBJ2-5; 10 bases align to TRBD2. V was clipped by 0 bases and J by 4 bases; unmatched bases: 2. The CDR3 runs to 15 residues. CDR1 and CDR2 from the germline V gene are SGHTA and FQGTGA. The CDR3 DNA reads as TGTGCCAGCAGCTTAACTTTAGCGGGAGGAGAGACCCAGTACTTC. Its translation: CASSLTLAGGETQYF. Full variable domain (remainder filled in from reference TRBV7-3 and TRBJ2-5): GAGVSQTPSNKVTEKGKYVELRCDPISGHTALYWYRQSLGQGPEFLIYFQGTGAADDSGLPNDRFFAVRPEGSVSTLKIQRTERGDSAVYLCASSLTLAGGETQYFGPGTRLLVL.

This clonotype was detected ten times or more. The V call is TRBV11-2, the J call TRBJ2-7, with D perhaps being TRBD1 or TRBD2 (6 bases each). Germline CDR1 reads SGHAT; CDR2 reads FQNNGV. Trimming pared 2 bases from V and 6 bases from J, leaving 14 bases between. The CDR3 has 14 amino acids. The CDR3 bases are TGTGCCAGCAGCTTACAGGGCAGGGGAGGCGAGCAGTACTTC. Translating it yields CASSLQGRGGEQYF. Filled out from reference TRBV11-2 and TRBJ2-7, the complete variable domain reads EAGVAQSPRYKIIEKRQSVAFWCNPISGHATLYWYQQILGQGPKLLIQFQNNGVVDDSQLPKDRFSAERLKGVDSTLKIQPAKLEDSAVYLCASSLQGRGGEQYFGPGTRLTVT.

The chain is built from TRBV18 and TRBJ2-5; D is ambiguous. The CDR3 covers 13 residues. Germline assignment: CDR1 KGHSH and CDR2 LQKENI. V lost 2 bases and J lost 2, with 6 bases in between. Written as DNA, the CDR3 is TGTGCCAGCTCACCATTCGCTCAAGAGACCCAGTACTTC. It translates to CASSPFAQETQYF.

This clonotype has at least ten counts. This sequence joins TRBV20-1 and TRBJ2-5; D might be TRBD1 or TRBD2, each matching 6 bases. V lost 6 bases, J lost 5 bases, and 13 bases lay in between. Germline values: CDR1 DFQATT, CDR2 SNEGSKA (reference sequence). CDR3 length: 12 residues. This chain's CDR3 is CSARRGKETQYF. The CDR3 bases are TGCAGTGCGCGGAGGGGGAAGGAGACCCAGTACTTC.

The gene calls are TRBV19 and TRBJ2-1; TRBD2 matches at 8 bases. The CDR3 has 15 residues. V was clipped by 3 bases and J by 9 bases; unmatched bases: 10. Germline V gene lookup returns CDR1 LNHDA and CDR2 SQIVND (reference sequence). The CDR3 region has the DNA TGTGCCAGTAGTATTGTCTCGGGAGGGCTCGGTGAGCAGTTCTTC. Its translation is CASSIVSGGLGEQFF.

This clonotype showed up many times. V gene TRBV29-1 combines with J gene TRBJ2-3; 7 bases map to TRBD1. The CDR3 extends over 12 amino acids. With V trimmed by 2 bases and J by 4 bases, 0 bases remained unmatched. Germline V lookup: CDR1 SQVTM, CDR2 ANQGSEA. The CDR3: CSVEQGADTQYF. The CDR3 nucleotides read TGCAGCGTTGAACAGGGGGCAGATACGCAGTATTTT.

This clonotype occurred many times. The chain carries TRBV7-2 and TRBJ1-1; 7 nucleotides line up with TRBD1. Unmatched junction bases numbered 6, after V lost 4 bases and J lost 4 bases. The CDR3 length is 14 residues. Looked up from germline, CDR1 is SGHTA and CDR2 is FQGNSA. The CDR3, as DNA: TGTGCCAGCAGCTCCCAGGGGGGATCCACTGAAGCTTTCTTT. This sequence encodes CASSSQGGSTEAFF.

This chain links TRBV25-1 with TRBJ2-5; no firm D call. The CDR3 has 13 residues. V was pared by 10 bases and J by 1 base, with 13 bases between. CDR1 MGHDK and CDR2 SYGVNS come from the germline V gene. Here the CDR3 reads CAISPVPQETQYF. DNA for the CDR3: TGTGCCATCAGCCCCGTCCCCCAAGAGACCCAGTACTTC.

This clonotype occurred many times. This chain links TRBV6-5 with TRBJ2-5; possibly TRBD2 for D (6 bases). Germline V lookup: CDR1 MNHEY, CDR2 SVGAGI. CDR3 length: 14 amino acids. V was cut by 2 bases and J by 0 bases, with 7 bases left in between. CDR3 bases: TGTGCCAGCAGTTACGCGGGAAACCAAGAGACCCAGTACTTC. This encodes CASSYAGNQETQYF.

This clonotype was seen ten or more times. This sequence joins TRBV6-2 or TRBV6-3 and TRBJ1-1, with a tentative D call TRBD1 (5 bases). Germline V gene data show CDR1 as MNHEY and CDR2 as SVGEGT. V lost 2 bases to trimming and J lost 4 bases, with 17 bases between them. The CDR3 consists of 16 residues. CDR3 region: CASSYPPPGKPTEAFF. DNA for the CDR3: TGTGCCAGCAGTTACCCTCCACCAGGGAAGCCCACTGAAGCTTTCTTT.

This clonotype was recorded at least ten times. V and J are TRBV6-2 or TRBV6-3 and TRBJ2-7; the D call may be TRBD1 or TRBD2 (5 bases each). CDR3 size: 14 residues. V gave up 2 bases and J gave up 2 bases, with 10 bases separating them. Germline V gene sequence: CDR1 MNHEY, CDR2 SVGEGT. CDR3 protein: CASSYPLGAYEQYF. The CDR3 nucleotides read TGTGCCAGCAGTTACCCACTAGGGGCCTACGAGCAGTACTTC.

The sample holds many counts of this clonotype. Here the CDR3 reads CASSQDGWPRREQYF. The CDR3 bases are TGTGCCAGCAGCCAAGACGGGTGGCCTAGACGCGAGCAGTACTTC. V is TRBV7-2 and J is TRBJ2-7, with D unresolved. Germline CDR1 reads SGHTA; CDR2 reads FQGNSA. The CDR3 contains 15 residues. Trimming stripped 5 bases from V and 6 bases from J, with 20 bases between.

This clonotype was detected many times. Written as DNA, the CDR3 is TGCGCCAGCAGCCCCTACAGGGGGGCTTCGGACTATGGCTACACCTTC. Translating gives CASSPYRGASDYGYTF. The V and J genes are TRBV4-3 and TRBJ1-2, with 8 positions matching TRBD1. Trimming at V came to 4 bases and at J to 3 bases, leaving 10 bases not matched to a gene. This CDR3 has 16 amino acids. Germline-derived CDR1 and CDR2 are LGHNA and YSLEER.

Ten or more counts support this clonotype. The V and J genes are TRBV25-1 and TRBJ1-5, with 7 bases fitting TRBD1. Unmatched junction bases numbered 8, after V lost 6 bases and J lost 9 bases. Germline V gene sequence: CDR1 MGHDK, CDR2 SYGVNS. The CDR3 extends over 13 amino acids. The DNA of the CDR3 is TGTGCCAGCAGCGCCACAGGGGACGGGCCCCAGCATTTT. Translating it yields CASSATGDGPQHF. Full variable domain (missing parts from reference TRBV25-1 and TRBJ1-5): EADIYQTPRYLVIGTGKKITLECSQTMGHDKMYWYQQDPGMELHLIHYSYGVNSTEKGDLSSESTVSRIRTEHFPLTLESARPSHTSQYLCASSATGDGPQHFGDGTRLSIL.

This clonotype was recorded many times. This chain uses TRBV18 with TRBJ2-1; TRBD2 matches at 7 bases. Trimming at V came to 6 bases and at J to 4 bases, leaving 3 bases not matched to a gene. The germline CDR1 and CDR2 sequences are KGHSH and LQKENI. This CDR3 is built from 13 residues. CDR3 residues: CASSREDYNEQFF. The CDR3 coding sequence is TGTGCCAGCTCCCGGGAGGATTACAATGAGCAGTTCTTC. Based on the CDR3 plus reference TRBV18 and TRBJ2-1, the full variable domain is NAGVMQNPRHLVRRRGQEARLRCSPMKGHSHVYWYRQLPEEGLKFMVYLQKENIIDESGMPKERFSAEFPKEGPSILRIQQVVRGDSAAYFCASSREDYNEQFFGPGTRLTVL.

This clonotype came up many times. The chain carries TRBV6-2 or TRBV6-3 and TRBJ2-7, with D possibly called TRBD1 or TRBD2 (5 bases each). Germline assignment: CDR1 MNHEY and CDR2 SVGEGT. The CDR3 is 15 residues long. Trimming removed 7 bases at V and 2 bases at J, with 18 bases between. For the CDR3, the DNA is TGTGCCAGCACTCTCTCCGGGACGGCGACCTACGAGCAGTACTTC. Translating it yields CASTLSGTATYEQYF.

In its sample, this clonotype was seen many times. This rearrangement joins TRBV4-1 to TRBJ2-1; D call uncertain. The CDR3 extends over 16 amino acids. V lost 0 bases to trimming and J lost 0 bases, with 9 bases between them. Germline V gene lookup returns CDR1 MGHRA and CDR2 YSYEKL. DNA for the CDR3: TGCGCCAGCAGCCAAGATCAATTGAGCTCCTACAATGAGCAGTTCTTC. It codes for CASSQDQLSSYNEQFF.

This clonotype was recorded many times. J is TRBJ2-7 and V is TRBV6-2 or TRBV6-3; perhaps TRBD2 as D (5 bases). CDR3 length: 14 residues. Germline V gene lookup returns CDR1 MNHEY and CDR2 SVGEGT. Trimming shortened V by 2 bases and J by 2 bases, and 10 bases separated the two germline ends. The CDR3 sequence is CASSYRSGPYEQYF. The CDR3 nucleotides read TGTGCCAGCAGTTACAGGAGCGGCCCCTACGAGCAGTACTTC.

At least ten counts were recorded for this clonotype. This sequence joins TRBV20-1 and TRBJ2-1, with 13 bases aligning to TRBD2. This CDR3 is built from 14 residues. After removal of 6 bases from V and 5 bases from J, the junction contained 4 bases not matched to a gene. Germline CDR1 reads DFQATT; CDR2 reads SNEGSKA (reference sequence). This CDR3 reads CSAIGLAGDNEQFF. In DNA, the CDR3 is TGCAGTGCCATCGGACTAGCGGGGGACAATGAGCAGTTCTTC.

This clonotype was counted at least ten times. The genes are TRBV20-1 and TRBJ1-1, with D unresolved. There are 17 residues in the CDR3. V lost 4 bases to trimming and J lost 10 bases, with 31 bases between them. The germline V gene encodes CDR1 DFQATT and CDR2 SNEGSKA (reference sequence). The CDR3 DNA is TGCAGTGCTAATATACCTTATCCGACCGCAACTTTATCCGGAGCTTTCTTT. Translating it yields CSANIPYPTATLSGAFF.

The table lists this clonotype with many counts. The chain links TRBV30 to TRBJ2-3; no firm D call. The CDR3 spans 16 residues. CDR1 is GTSNPN, CDR2 SVGIG, per germline (reference sequence). V was shortened by 0 bases and J by 4 bases, with 17 bases between the two germline ends. The CDR3 coding sequence is TGTGCCTGGAGTGTACGGAAAGGGTATTCCTCAGATACGCAGTATTTT. Its protein product is CAWSVRKGYSSDTQYF.